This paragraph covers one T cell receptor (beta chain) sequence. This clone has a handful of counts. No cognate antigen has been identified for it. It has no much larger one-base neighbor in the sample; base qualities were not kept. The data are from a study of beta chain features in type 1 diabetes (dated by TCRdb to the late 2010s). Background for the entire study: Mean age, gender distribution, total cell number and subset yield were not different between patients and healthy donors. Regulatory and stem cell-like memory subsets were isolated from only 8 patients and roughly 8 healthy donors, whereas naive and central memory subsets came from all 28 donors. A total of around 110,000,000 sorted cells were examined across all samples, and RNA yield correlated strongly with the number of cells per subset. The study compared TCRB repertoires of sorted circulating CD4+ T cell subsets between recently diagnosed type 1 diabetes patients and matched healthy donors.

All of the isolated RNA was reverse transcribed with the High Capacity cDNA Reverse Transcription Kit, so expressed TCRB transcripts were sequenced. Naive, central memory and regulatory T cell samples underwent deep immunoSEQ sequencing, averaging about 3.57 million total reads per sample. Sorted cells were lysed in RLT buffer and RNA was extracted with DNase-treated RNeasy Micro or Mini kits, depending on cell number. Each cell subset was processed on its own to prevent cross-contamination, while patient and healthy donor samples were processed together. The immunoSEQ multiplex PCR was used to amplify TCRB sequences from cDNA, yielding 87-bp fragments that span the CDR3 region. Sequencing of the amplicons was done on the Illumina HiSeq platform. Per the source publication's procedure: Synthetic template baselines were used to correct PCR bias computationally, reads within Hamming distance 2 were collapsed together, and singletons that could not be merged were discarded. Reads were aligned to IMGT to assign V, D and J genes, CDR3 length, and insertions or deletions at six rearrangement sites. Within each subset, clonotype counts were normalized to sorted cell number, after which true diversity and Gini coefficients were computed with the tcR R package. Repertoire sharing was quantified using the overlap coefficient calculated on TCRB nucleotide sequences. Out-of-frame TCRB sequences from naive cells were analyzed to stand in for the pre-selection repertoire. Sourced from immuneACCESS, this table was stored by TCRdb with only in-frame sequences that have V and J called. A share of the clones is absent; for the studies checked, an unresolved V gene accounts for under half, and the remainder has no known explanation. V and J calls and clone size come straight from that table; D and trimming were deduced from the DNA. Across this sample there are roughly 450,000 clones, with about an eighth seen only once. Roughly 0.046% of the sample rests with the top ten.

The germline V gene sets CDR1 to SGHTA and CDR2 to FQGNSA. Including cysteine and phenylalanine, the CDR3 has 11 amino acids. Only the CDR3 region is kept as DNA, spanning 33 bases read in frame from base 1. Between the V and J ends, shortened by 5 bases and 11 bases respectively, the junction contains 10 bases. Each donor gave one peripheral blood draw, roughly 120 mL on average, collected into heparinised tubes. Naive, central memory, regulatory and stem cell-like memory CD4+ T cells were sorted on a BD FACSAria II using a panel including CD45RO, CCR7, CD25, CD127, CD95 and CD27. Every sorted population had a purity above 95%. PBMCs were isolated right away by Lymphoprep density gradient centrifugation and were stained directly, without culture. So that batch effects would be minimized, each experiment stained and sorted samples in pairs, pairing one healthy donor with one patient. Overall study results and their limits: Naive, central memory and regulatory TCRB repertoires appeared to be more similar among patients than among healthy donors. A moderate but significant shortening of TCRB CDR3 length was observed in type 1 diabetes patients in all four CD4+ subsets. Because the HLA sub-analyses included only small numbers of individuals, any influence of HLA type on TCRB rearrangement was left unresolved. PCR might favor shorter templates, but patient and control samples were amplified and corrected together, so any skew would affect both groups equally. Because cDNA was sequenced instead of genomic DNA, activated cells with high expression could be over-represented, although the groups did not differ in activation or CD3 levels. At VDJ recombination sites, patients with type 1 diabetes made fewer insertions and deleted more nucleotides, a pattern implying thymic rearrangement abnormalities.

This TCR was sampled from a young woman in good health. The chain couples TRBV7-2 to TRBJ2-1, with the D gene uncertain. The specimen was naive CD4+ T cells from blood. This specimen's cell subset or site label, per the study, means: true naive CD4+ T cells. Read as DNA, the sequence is TGTGCCAGCAGCGAAGGTGGGAAGCAGTTCTTC. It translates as CASSEGGKQFF.